One sample yielded the 24 T cell receptor beta chains listed below, sequenced in a study of blood T cells in healthy people across ages. Using a J-beta primer mix together with a sample-barcoded 5' primer, a second PCR was run for roughly 6 to 11 cycles. TCRdb processed the 5' RACE reads anew with MiXCR; each CDR3 protein has one entry. The data hold around 1,700,000 distinct CDR3 sequences, with roughly 30% observed a single time. Source material: blood. These receptors were taken from a woman aged 25 to 39 in good health.

This clonotype was recorded a few times. A much bigger clone sits one base away, suggesting this may be a read error. In DNA form, the CDR3 reads TGCAGTGTTAGTACCCGATCCTACGAGCAGTACTTC. Translated, it gives CSVSTRSYEQYF. This chain joins TRBV20-1 and TRBJ2-7; D is unresolved. The CDR3 has 12 residues. With 7 bases removed from V and 1 base from J, the gap between germline ends came to 11 bases. CDR1 and CDR2 (germline): DFQATT, SNEGSKA (reference sequence).

About this clonotype itself: This may be a read error: a much more frequent sequence differs by one nucleotide. The chain combines TRBV6-5 with TRBJ2-1; D call uncertain. The germline gives CDR1 MNHEY, CDR2 SVGAGI. This CDR3 comprises 13 residues. The CDR3 DNA is TGTGTCAGCGCAGATTACATTGCAGGAGAGCAGTTCTTC. This codes for CVSADYIAGEQFF.

This clonotype was seen once. V and J are TRBV3-1 and TRBJ1-1; 8 nucleotides align to TRBD1. The germline gives CDR1 LGHDT, CDR2 YNNKEL (reference sequence). V shed 1 base, J shed 1 base, and the junction held 2 bases outside the gene matches. This CDR3 contains 15 residues. The CDR3 spells CASSQVGTGNTEAFF. CDR3 nucleotide sequence: TGTGCCAGCAGCCAAGTCGGGACAGGGAACACTGAAGCTTTCTTT.

Of note for this clonotype: A much larger clone lies one base from this, so it may be a read error. The chain carries TRBV5-1 and TRBJ2-1; D is perhaps TRBD2 (5 bases). There are 17 residues in the CDR3. The germline gives CDR1 SGHRS, CDR2 YFSETQ. The CDR3, as DNA: TGCACCAGCAGCTTGGGTCCGGGGAAGAGCTCCTACAATGAGCAGTTCTTC. This gives the protein CTSSLGPGKSSYNEQFF.

The rearrangement uses TRBV29-1 and TRBJ1-5; a possible D gene is TRBD1 (5 bases). Looked up from germline, CDR1 is SQVTM and CDR2 is ANQGSEA. The CDR3 loop spans 13 amino acids. V lost 4 bases to trimming and J lost 10 bases, with 17 bases between them. The CDR3 reads CSVVWGAGHPQHF. The CDR3 nucleotides are TGCAGCGTTGTTTGGGGCGCGGGTCATCCCCAGCATTTT. The variable domain in full, completed from reference TRBV29-1 and TRBJ1-5, reads SAVISQKPSRDICQRGTSLTIQCQVDSQVTMMFWYRQQPGQSLTLIATANQGSEATYESGFVIDKFPISRPNLTFSTLTVSNMSPEDSSIYLCSVVWGAGHPQHFGDGTRLSIL.

This clonotype has only a few counts. This chain connects TRBV20-1 to TRBJ1-2, with 7 nucleotides matching TRBD1. CDR1 is DFQATT and CDR2 is SNEGSKA in the germline V gene (reference sequence). The CDR3 is 14 residues long. Trimming removed 5 bases from V and 6 bases from J; junction bases left unmatched: 12. CDR3 residues: CSAEDGTAGDGYTF. The DNA of the CDR3 is TGCAGTGCTGAAGACGGGACAGCGGGGGATGGCTACACCTTC.

This sequence joins TRBV20-1 and TRBJ2-5; D is perhaps TRBD1 (5 bases). The CDR3 contains 12 residues. V gave up 1 base and J gave up 5 bases, with 8 bases separating them. Germline CDR1 and CDR2: DFQATT and SNEGSKA (reference sequence). The DNA of the CDR3 is TGCAGTGCTAGAGTAGGGGATGAGACCCAGTACTTC. Translating it yields CSARVGDETQYF.

The chain combines TRBV15 with TRBJ2-3; maybe TRBD2 (6 bases). Germline V gives CDR1 LNHNV, CDR2 YYDKDF (reference sequence). CDR3 length equals 17 residues. Between the trimmed V and J ends, which lost 0 bases and 10 bases, there was a span of 23 bases. CDR3 amino acids: CATSRDRGTSPRKAQYF. CDR3 nucleotides: TGTGCCACCAGCAGAGATCGCGGGACTTCCCCCCGGAAGGCGCAGTATTTT. Full variable domain (rest looked up from reference TRBV15 and TRBJ2-3): DAMVIQNPRYQVTQFGKPVTLSCSQTLNHNVMYWYQQKSSQAPKLLFHYYDKDFNNEADTPDNFQSRRPNTSFCFLDIRSPGLGDTAMYLCATSRDRGTSPRKAQYFGPGTRLTVL.

This clonotype was counted at least ten times. This chain joins TRBV20-1 and TRBJ2-7; 8 positions agree with TRBD1. After removal of 5 bases from V and 3 bases from J, the junction contained 12 bases not matched to a gene. The CDR3 runs to 15 residues. The germline gives CDR1 DFQATT, CDR2 SNEGSKA (reference sequence). The CDR3 sequence: CSAGIYGTGGYEQYF. CDR3 bases: TGCAGTGCTGGAATTTACGGGACAGGAGGCTACGAGCAGTACTTC.

J is TRBJ2-7 and V is TRBV5-1; tentative D call: TRBD1 (5 bases). The V end lost 0 bases, the J end lost 5 bases, and 12 bases lay between the germline ends. Germline CDR1 SGHRS, CDR2 YFSETQ. The CDR3 loop spans 14 amino acids. The CDR3 DNA reads TGCGCCAGCAGCTTGGTCCTCCAGGGCAACGAGCAGTACTTC. Its protein product is CASSLVLQGNEQYF.

J is TRBJ1-1 and V is TRBV29-1; D is unclear. Trimming pared 4 bases from V and 6 bases from J, leaving 15 bases between. Germline CDR1 SQVTM, CDR2 ANQGSEA. The CDR3 contains 13 residues. The CDR3 DNA sequence: TGCAGCGTTGGGTGGCTTCAAGGCGCTGAAGCTTTCTTT. Translation: CSVGWLQGAEAFF.

The V call is TRBV5-5, the J call TRBJ2-3, with 11 bases aligning to TRBD2. The trim removed 1 base at V and 3 bases at J, leaving 10 bases unmatched. This CDR3 has 18 amino acids. CDR1 and CDR2 (germline): SGHKS, YYEKEE (reference sequence). This CDR3 is CASSLFGEGLADTDTQYF. The CDR3, as DNA: TGTGCCAGCAGCTTGTTCGGAGAGGGACTAGCGGATACAGATACGCAGTATTTT.

This clonotype was picked up a small number of times. The chain joins TRBV12-3 or TRBV12-4 to TRBJ1-1, with 8 bases aligning to TRBD1. The CDR3 sequence is 17 residues long. V shed 7 bases and J 3 bases; nucleotides not matched to a gene: 16. CDR3 sequence (DNA): TGTGCCAGCATCCGTGCGACAGGGGCAATGAGGTACACTGAAGCTTTCTTT. Protein: CASIRATGAMRYTEAFF.

This rearrangement joins TRBV5-1 to TRBJ1-2, with D perhaps TRBD1 (5 bases). Germline V gives CDR1 SGHRS, CDR2 YFSETQ. The CDR3 spans 14 residues. Trimming removed 7 bases from V and 5 bases from J, with 18 bases in between. CDR3 nucleotide sequence: TGCGCCAGCTGCTCGCAGGACGGACAATATGGCTACACCTTC. Protein product: CASCSQDGQYGYTF.

This clonotype is a singleton in its sample. V usage is TRBV28 and J usage is TRBJ2-3, with TRBD1 matching 7 bases. Looked up from germline, CDR1 is MDHEN and CDR2 is SYDVKM. V was clipped by 2 bases and J by 2 bases; unmatched bases: 7. The CDR3 runs to 16 residues. CDR3 amino acids: CASSLIPDRHTDTQYF. The CDR3 nucleotides are TGTGCCAGCAGTTTAATACCGGACAGGCACACAGATACGCAGTATTTT. Using reference TRBV28 and TRBJ2-3 for the parts outside the CDR3, the full variable domain is DVKVTQSSRYLVKRTGEKVFLECVQDMDHENMFWYRQDPGLGLRLIYFSYDVKMKEKGDIPEGYSVSREKKERFSLILESASTNQTSMYLCASSLIPDRHTDTQYFGPGTRLTVL.

This clonotype was counted many times. The chain joins TRBV10-3 to TRBJ1-2; unclear D gene. This CDR3 is built from 12 residues. V lost 3 bases and J lost 13, with 15 bases in between. Germline V gives CDR1 ENHRY, CDR2 SYGVKD. CDR3 loop: CAISDSWTPATF. CDR3 DNA: TGTGCCATCAGTGACTCCTGGACGCCTGCCACCTTC.

This sequence joins TRBV12-3 or TRBV12-4 and TRBJ2-5, with a weak D call TRBD1 (5 bases). The CDR3 length is 14 residues. The V and J ends lost 6 bases and 4 bases respectively, with 15 bases between them. For the CDR3, the DNA is TGTGCCAGCAGCCACTCCGGGCAGGGAGAGACCCAGTACTTC. It encodes CASSHSGQGETQYF.

This clonotype was counted at least ten times. The chain recombines TRBV12-3 or TRBV12-4 with TRBJ2-7; no firm D call. CDR3 length equals 13 residues. The germline V and J ends were trimmed by 6 bases and 0 bases, with 9 bases remaining between them. The CDR3 region has the DNA TGTGCCAGCAGCCCACCACTCTCCTACGAGCAGTACTTC. Translated, it gives CASSPPLSYEQYF.

The chain has TRBV30 and TRBJ2-1; 11 bases agree with TRBD2. This CDR3 comprises 17 residues. V was clipped by 2 bases and J by 5 bases; unmatched bases: 11. Germline lookup yields CDR1 GTSNPN and CDR2 SVGIG (reference sequence). The chain's CDR3 is CAWSLPPGLAVNNEQFF. CDR3 DNA sequence: TGTGCCTGGAGTCTACCTCCGGGACTAGCGGTTAACAATGAGCAGTTCTTC.

Concerning this clonotype: Given a much more abundant clone one base away, this may be a read error. The chain combines TRBV5-1 with TRBJ2-6, with TRBD1 matching 8 bases. The CDR3 is made up of 17 amino acids. Germline loops: CDR1 SGHRS, CDR2 YFSETQ. The V and J ends lost 4 bases and 0 bases, in that order; junction bases with no gene match: 6. CDR3: CASSLETGASGANVLTF. CDR3 in DNA: TGCGCCAGCAGCCTAGAGACAGGGGCCTCTGGGGCCAACGTCCTGACTTTC. Together with reference TRBV5-1 and TRBJ2-6, the CDR3 gives the full variable domain: KAGVTQTPRYLIKTRGQQVTLSCSPISGHRSVSWYQQTPGQGLQFLFEYFSETQRNKGNFPGRFSGRQFSNSRSEMNVSTLELGDSALYLCASSLETGASGANVLTFGAGSRLTVL.

The V call is TRBV20-1, the J call TRBJ2-7, with D perhaps TRBD1 or TRBD2 (6 bases each). This CDR3 comprises 15 residues. Germline V gives CDR1 DFQATT, CDR2 SNEGSKA (reference sequence). V was cut by 1 base and J by 6 bases, with 19 bases left in between. The CDR3 spells CSARGPRGRGSEQYF. The DNA for the CDR3 is TGCAGTGCTAGAGGCCCCCGGGGGCGGGGATCCGAGCAGTACTTC.

The chain recombines TRBV9 with TRBJ1-2; D remains unclear. CDR1 SGDLS and CDR2 YYNGEE come from the germline V gene. V was shortened by 0 bases and J by 4 bases, with 19 bases between the two germline ends. The CDR3 totals 17 residues. CDR3 residues: CASSVDKSVGASYGYTF. CDR3 nucleotides: TGTGCCAGCAGCGTAGACAAGTCGGTCGGAGCGTCCTATGGCTACACCTTC.

This clonotype was seen a handful of times. This chain uses TRBV6-6 with TRBJ2-3, with TRBD1 matching 7 bases. Looked up from germline, CDR1 is MNHNY and CDR2 is SVGAGI (reference sequence). V lost 6 bases, J lost 4 bases, and 7 bases stayed unmatched. The CDR3 extends over 14 amino acids. CDR3 coding DNA: TGTGCCAGCAGCCTGGGACAGACTCCAGATACGCAGTATTTT. Its protein is CASSLGQTPDTQYF.

J is TRBJ2-7 and V is TRBV3-1; D perhaps matches TRBD1 (6 bases). CDR1 is LGHDT, CDR2 YNNKEL, per germline (reference sequence). This CDR3 comprises 15 residues. The ends were cut back, 3 bases at V and 5 bases at J, with 17 bases in the middle. This CDR3 is CASSHPPGAPHEQYF. Written as DNA, the CDR3 is TGTGCCAGCAGCCACCCTCCAGGGGCCCCCCACGAGCAGTACTTC.